This TCR beta chain was sequenced in a study of blood T cell repertoires in COVID-19. Study as a whole: There were acute and convalescent COVID-19 samples, and they came from the United States, Italy and Spain. The analysed material was cDNA or gDNA that came from T cells, B-cell-depleted T cells, or PBMCs.

As processed by the authors: Estimation of nucleated cell counts was performed using reference gene primer amplification. Produced via immunoSEQ multiplex PCR; TCRdb's table is partial and in-frame only. That table gives V, J and clone size, and the DNA gave D and trimming. The sample includes roughly 180,000 clones, approximately 86% of them seen just once. The germline CDR1 and CDR2 sequences are SGHAT and FQNNGV. The V end lost 2 bases, the J end lost 4 bases, and 6 bases lay between the germline ends. CDR3 length: 13 amino acids. The J gene is TRBJ1-3, the V gene TRBV11-2; no definite D call. The sequenced material came from peripheral blood. The sequence was obtained from a man in his sixties with acute or convalescent COVID-19. The CDR3: CASSLSGGNTIYF. Here the CDR3 DNA reads TGTGCCAGCAGCTTATCCGGGGGAAACACCATATATTTT.